A selection of T cell receptor beta chains follows, all from one sample in a study of cytomegalovirus exposure and HLA in healthy donors. The data were produced by immunoSEQ multiplex PCR, yet TCRdb's version contains in-frame clones alone and is incomplete. The top ten hold 3% to 4% of the sample, which has under 150,000 clones, about 80% seen once. The sample was PBMCs. The receptors were sampled from a woman aged 40-49 years in good health and CMV-seronegative. The CDR3 runs from the conserved cysteine through the conserved F or W. Fields, in order: J gene, clone size, V gene, D gene, CDR3 DNA, CDR3 protein. The D gene is left open where the match is weak. A clone size is listed for some rows: how often the clone was seen (once, few, many), or a class if it is expanded.

>TRBJ1-1|-|TRBV27|-
TGTGCCAGCAGTTACTTCGGACAGAACACTGAAGCTTTCTTT
CASSYFGQNTEAFF
>TRBJ2-4|-|TRBV4-1|TRBD2
TGCGCCAGCAGCCACTTTGGACTAGCGGGGGAGAACATTCAGTACTTC
CASSHFGLAGENIQYF
>TRBJ1-6|-|TRBV7-2|-
TGTGCCAGCAGATATAACCCGGGACAAAATAATTCACCCCTCCACTTT
CASRYNPGQNNSPLHF
>TRBJ2-7|-|TRBV12-5|TRBD1
TGTGCTAGTGGCCAGGGGGTACCCTACGAGCAGTACTTC
CASGQGVPYEQYF
>TRBJ2-7|-|TRBV12-5|-
TGTGCTAGTGGGCCGCACAGTTCGTCCTACGAGCAGTACTTC
CASGPHSSSYEQYF
>TRBJ2-7|-|TRBV28|-
TGTGCCAGCAGTGTCTCGACCATCCCAGGGGACGAGCAGTACTTC
CASSVSTIPGDEQYF
>TRBJ2-5|-|TRBV7-9|-
TGTGCCAGCAGCTTCATAGGCCAACAGGGAGAGACCCAGTACTTC
CASSFIGQQGETQYF
>TRBJ2-7|-|TRBV4-1|TRBD1
TGCGCCAGCAGCCACCCCCGAGGACAGGGGGCCTTAAGCTCCTACGAGCAGTACTTC
CASSHPRGQGALSSYEQYF
>TRBJ1-5|once|TRBV6-1|TRBD1
TGTGCCAGCAGTGCTAGGGGGGACAGCTTATCGCCCCAGCATTTT
CASSARGDSLSPQHF
>TRBJ2-7|-|TRBV7-2|TRBD2
TGTGCCAGCAGCTTAGCGGGGGGGGGTTACTACGAGCAGTACTTC
CASSLAGGGYYEQYF
>TRBJ1-4|-|TRBV6-6|TRBD1
TGTGCCAGCAGCCGAGGGGGACAGGGGTATCTGGGAAAACTGTTTTTT
CASSRGGQGYLGKLFF